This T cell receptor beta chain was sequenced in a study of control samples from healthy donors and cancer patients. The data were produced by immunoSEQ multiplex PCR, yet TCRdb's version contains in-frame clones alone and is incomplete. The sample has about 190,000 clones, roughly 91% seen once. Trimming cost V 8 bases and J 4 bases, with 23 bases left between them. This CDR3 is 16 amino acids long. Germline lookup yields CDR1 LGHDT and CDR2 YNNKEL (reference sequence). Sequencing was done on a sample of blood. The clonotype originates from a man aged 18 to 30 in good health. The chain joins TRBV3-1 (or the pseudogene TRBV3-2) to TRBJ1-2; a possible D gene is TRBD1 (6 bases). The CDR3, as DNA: TGTGCCAGCGGGGGTCGATGGGGGGGCCGAGGCTATGGCTACACCTTC. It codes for CASGGRWGGRGYGYTF.